The present entry profiles one T cell receptor (beta chain) with its context. The antigen remains unidentified. This record comes from a study of cytomegalovirus exposure and HLA in healthy donors. Study observations and caveats: TCR beta V segments were, for the most part, productive about 87% or about 30% of the time in an earlier analysis. When the data were analyzed later, several of the most significant clusters appeared to be linked to common viral pathogens.

PCR involved 60 Vbeta and 13 Jbeta primers. Here immunoSEQ multiplex PCR was the method, and the copy in TCRdb shows in-frame clones only, minus some. The repertoire includes roughly 100,000 clones, almost 80% of them detected once, and roughly 6.2% sits in the top ten. The germline CDR1 and CDR2 sequences are WNHNN and SYGVQD (reference sequence). V dropped 0 bases and J dropped 6 bases, with 9 bases sitting between them. The CDR3 sequence is 14 residues long. The donors, nominally healthy at sampling, likely had unrecorded immune exposures. Sequenced material: PBMCs. This receptor was identified in a man between 60 and 75 years old in good health and CMV-seropositive. V and J are TRBV10-1 and TRBJ2-1, with a tentative D call TRBD1 (5 bases). The CDR3 protein is CASSESRGGNEQFF. The CDR3 DNA is TGCGCCAGCAGTGAGTCAAGGGGTGGCAATGAGCAGTTCTTC.